This T cell receptor beta chain was documented in a study of cytomegalovirus exposure and HLA in healthy donors. Points from the study as a whole: The study had only CMV serostatus as immune exposure information. The authors enumerated roughly 180 TCR beta chains as linked to cytomegalovirus.

The CDR3 covers 15 residues. The V gene's germline CDR1 is MNHEY and CDR2 SVGAGI. The V and J ends lost 5 bases and 0 bases respectively, with 13 bases between them. The PCR made use of 60 Vbeta and 13 Jbeta primers. Only in-frame clones appear in the TCRdb table, and some are missing; sequencing was by immunoSEQ multiplex PCR. Among about 170,000 clones, around 68% were seen once, and the ten largest hold around 3%. To note about this clone: The antigen is undetermined.

This TCR came from a man aged 40-50 years in good health and CMV-seronegative. Sequences were obtained from PBMCs. The J gene is TRBJ1-1, the V gene TRBV6-5; D is ambiguous. CDR3 nucleotides: TGTGCCAGCAGTAAACAGTACACCATGAACACTGAAGCTTTCTTT. Protein: CASSKQYTMNTEAFF.